This TCR beta chain was sequenced in a study of blood T cell repertoires in COVID-19. Study information: Researchers got acute and convalescent COVID-19 samples from the United States, Italy and Spain. T cells, B-cell-depleted T cells, or PBMCs provided the cDNA or gDNA that served as material.

The germline V and J ends were trimmed by 2 bases and 5 bases, with 14 bases remaining between them. Germline V gives CDR1 SGHRS, CDR2 YFSETQ. The CDR3 is made up of 15 amino acids. Produced via immunoSEQ multiplex PCR; TCRdb's table is partial and in-frame only. The sample yields about 240,000 clones, 80% to 85% seen once. The chain couples TRBV5-1 to TRBJ2-1, with a weak D call TRBD2 (7 bases). The material sequenced was peripheral blood. This clonotype originated in a woman aged 60 to 75 with active or convalescent COVID-19. CDR3 protein: CASSFRRGGDNEQFF. The CDR3 DNA follows: TGCGCCAGCAGCTTCAGACGCGGGGGCGACAATGAGCAGTTCTTC.